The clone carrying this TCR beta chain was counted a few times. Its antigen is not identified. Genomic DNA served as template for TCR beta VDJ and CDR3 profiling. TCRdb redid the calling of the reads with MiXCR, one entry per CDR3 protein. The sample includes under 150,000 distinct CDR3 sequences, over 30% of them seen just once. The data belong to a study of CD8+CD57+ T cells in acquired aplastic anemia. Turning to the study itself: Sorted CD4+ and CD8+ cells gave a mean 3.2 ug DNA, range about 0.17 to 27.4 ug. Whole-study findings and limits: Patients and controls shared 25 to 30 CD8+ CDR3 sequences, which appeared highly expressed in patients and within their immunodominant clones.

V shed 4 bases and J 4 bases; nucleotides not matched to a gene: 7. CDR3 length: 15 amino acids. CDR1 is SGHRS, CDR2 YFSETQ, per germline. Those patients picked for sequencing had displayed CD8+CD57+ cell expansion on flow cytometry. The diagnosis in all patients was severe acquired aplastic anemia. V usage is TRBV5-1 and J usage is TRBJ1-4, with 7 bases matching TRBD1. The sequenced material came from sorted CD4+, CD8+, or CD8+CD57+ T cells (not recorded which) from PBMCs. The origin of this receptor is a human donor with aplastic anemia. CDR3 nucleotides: TGCGCCAGCAGCCTTCAACAGGGGATTAATGAAAAACTGTTTTTT. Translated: CASSLQQGINEKLFF.